Below, 4 T cell receptor beta chains from the same sample are listed, as sequenced in a study of T-cell reconstitution after alpha-beta-depleted transplantation in children. The library targeted TCRbeta and was prepared with unique molecular identifiers. MiXCR, applied by TCRdb to the PCR reads, yields one record per CDR3 protein. The sample carries more than 500,000 distinct CDR3 sequences, roughly 11% recorded once. The sequencing used PBMCs, mostly from graft donor cells, collected 180 days after TCRalphabeta/CD19-depleted stem cell transplant. These receptors all come from a female patient aged 2-10 years who had a stem cell transplant for aplastic anemia, so the T cells may come from the graft donor.

This chain connects TRBV15 to TRBJ2-7; a weak D match, TRBD2 (6 bases). CDR1 is LNHNV and CDR2 is YYDKDF in the germline V gene (reference sequence). This CDR3 contains 13 residues. V was pared by 2 bases and J by 3 bases, with 8 bases between. The DNA of the CDR3 is TGTGCCACCAGCAGACGGGAGTTCTACGAGCAGTACTTC. It is translated as CATSRREFYEQYF.

The chain links TRBV7-2 to TRBJ1-4; TRBD1 matches at 10 bases. Germline CDR1 reads SGHTA; CDR2 reads FQGNSA. The ends lost 2 bases at V and 2 bases at J; junction bases unmatched: 2. The CDR3 loop spans 16 amino acids. The DNA for the CDR3 is TGTGCCAGCAGCTTAAGACAGGGGGCGACTAATGAAAAACTGTTTTTT. Translated, it gives CASSLRQGATNEKLFF.

This clonotype appeared many times. The J gene is TRBJ2-1, the V gene TRBV29-1; D is possibly TRBD1 (6 bases). Trimming stripped 7 bases from V and 6 bases from J, with 13 bases between. Germline CDR1 reads SQVTM; CDR2 reads ANQGSEA. The CDR3 contains 12 residues. CDR3 protein: CSDVQGFNEQFF. The DNA of the CDR3 is TGCAGCGACGTACAGGGTTTCAATGAGCAGTTCTTC.

The genes are TRBV12-3 or TRBV12-4 and TRBJ2-7; maybe TRBD2 (6 bases). The germline V and J ends were trimmed by 5 bases and 0 bases, with 14 bases remaining between them. The CDR3 spans 15 residues. Here the CDR3 reads CASSAGPMSSYEQYF. In nucleotides, the CDR3 is TGTGCCAGCAGTGCGGGACCAATGAGCTCCTACGAGCAGTACTTC.